Below, 12 T cell receptor beta chains from the same sample are listed, as sequenced in a study of blood T cells in healthy people across ages. A J-beta primer mix and a sample-barcoded 5' primer were used in a second PCR of roughly 7 to 12 cycles. TCRdb reanalysed the 5' RACE reads using MiXCR and keeps one entry per CDR3 protein. The sample contains approximately 1,700,000 distinct CDR3 sequences, approximately 39% of which appear only once. The sample was blood. These receptor sequences come from a human donor in good health.

This sequence joins TRBV10-3 and TRBJ2-2; 9 positions match TRBD2. V trimming: 6 bases; J trimming: 0 bases; junction bases outside the gene matches: 5. Germline V gene sequence: CDR1 ENHRY, CDR2 SYGVKD. The CDR3 is 16 amino acids. The CDR3 nucleotides are TGTGCCATCAGCGCGAGCGGGGGGACGAACACCGGGGAGCTGTTTTTT. It yields the protein CAISASGGTNTGELFF.

This clonotype showed up just a few times. The chain links TRBV7-2 to TRBJ1-5; D may be TRBD1 (5 bases). Germline assignment: CDR1 SGHTA and CDR2 FQGNSA. V lost 5 bases and J lost 4, with 9 bases in between. This CDR3 is built from 13 residues. The CDR3 sequence is CASSASGNQPQHF. The CDR3 DNA follows: TGTGCCAGCAGCGCATCAGGGAATCAGCCCCAGCATTTT.

This clonotype was seen more than once but under ten times. The genes are TRBV7-2 and TRBJ1-6, with D uncertain. Germline lookup yields CDR1 SGHTA and CDR2 FQGNSA. The CDR3 loop spans 14 amino acids. Trimming shortened V by 1 base and J by 7 bases, and 8 bases separated the two germline ends. The DNA of the CDR3 is TGTGCCAGCAGCTTAGAGACGGGGAATTCACCCCTCCACTTT. Translation: CASSLETGNSPLHF.

The rearrangement joins TRBV29-1 to TRBJ1-4, with D possibly being TRBD1 (5 bases). Germline-derived CDR1 and CDR2 are SQVTM and ANQGSEA. Between the trimmed V and J ends, which lost 4 bases and 8 bases, there was a span of 14 bases. This CDR3 has 13 residues. In nucleotides, the CDR3 is TGCAGCGTTGGAGGGCAGGGAGAAGAAAAACTGTTTTTT. Amino acid sequence: CSVGGQGEEKLFF.

This clonotype showed up just a few times. The chain recombines TRBV29-1 with TRBJ2-1, with 8 bases fitting TRBD1. The CDR3 consists of 15 residues. J was trimmed by 3 bases and V by 2 bases; bases with no gene match: 6. CDR1 is SQVTM and CDR2 is ANQGSEA in the germline V gene. The CDR3 region is CSVESDRGYYNEQFF. CDR3 sequence (DNA): TGCAGCGTTGAATCAGACAGGGGATACTACAATGAGCAGTTCTTC.

This chain connects TRBV28 to TRBJ2-1, with 7 bases lining up with TRBD2. The CDR3 length is 20 residues. The junction had 20 bases not matched to a gene; V was cut back by 5 bases and J by 1 base. Germline values: CDR1 MDHEN, CDR2 SYDVKM. As DNA, the CDR3 is TGTGCCAGCAGTGTGACAGAAGCGGGACTACAAAGTGAGTCCTACAATGAGCAGTTCTTC. As protein: CASSVTEAGLQSESYNEQFF.

The rearrangement joins TRBV5-1 to TRBJ2-3; TRBD1 is a possible D gene (6 bases). CDR3 length equals 15 residues. The V gene lost 4 bases and the J gene lost 5 bases, with 17 bases spanning the gap. CDR1 and CDR2 (germline): SGHRS, YFSETQ. CDR3 in amino acids: CASSTGHLDGDTQYF. CDR3 in DNA: TGCGCCAGCAGCACGGGACATCTTGACGGAGATACGCAGTATTTT.

This clonotype was seen more than once but under ten times. The gene calls are TRBV29-1 and TRBJ2-1; 8 nucleotides match TRBD2. J was trimmed by 7 bases and V by 8 bases; bases with no gene match: 7. This CDR3 is 12 amino acids long. Germline CDR1 is SQVTM and CDR2 is ANQGSEA. The CDR3 DNA reads TGCAGCACCAGCGGGGGCCCTAATGAGCAGTTCTTC. This translates into CSTSGGPNEQFF.

DNA of the CDR3: TGTGCCAGCAGCCTGTTGGGGGCCCAGTACTTC. Its translation: CASSLLGAQYF. This chain joins TRBV5-6 and TRBJ2-5; D tentatively fits TRBD1 or TRBD2 (5 bases each). With 4 bases removed from V and 9 bases from J, the gap between germline ends came to 10 bases. Germline CDR1 SGHDT, CDR2 YYEEEE. The CDR3 length is 11 residues.

The CDR3 reads CSAVPGQVSGNTIYF. The CDR3 DNA sequence: TGCAGTGCTGTCCCGGGACAGGTCTCTGGAAACACCATATATTTT. The chain recombines TRBV20-1 with TRBJ1-3; 8 bases map to TRBD1. The CDR3 loop spans 15 amino acids. The germline V gene encodes CDR1 DFQATT and CDR2 SNEGSKA (reference sequence). Germline trimming cut 5 bases from V and 0 bases from J; bases unmatched to any gene: 6.

This clonotype was detected a few times. The chain uses TRBV4-3 and TRBJ2-7; D is uncertain. Germline V gene sequence: CDR1 LGHNA, CDR2 YSLEER. This CDR3 contains 16 residues. Trimming took off 1 base at V and 3 bases at J, with 16 bases between the two ends. The DNA for the CDR3 is TGCGCCAGCAGCCAAGGGGTCCGGCTTAAAATCTACGAGCAGTACTTC. Its protein product is CASSQGVRLKIYEQYF.

The chain joins TRBV2 to TRBJ2-5; 7 bases align to TRBD2. CDR1 and CDR2 (germline): SNHLY, FYNNEI. The CDR3 length is 15 residues. J lost 4 bases, V lost 0 bases, and 5 bases had no gene match. CDR3 nucleotide sequence: TGTGCCAGCAGTGAAGCAGGCTCGGGGGGAGAGACCCAGTACTTC. Translation: CASSEAGSGGETQYF. Combining the CDR3 with reference TRBV2 and TRBJ2-5 gives the whole variable domain EPEVTQTPSHQVTQMGQEVILRCVPISNHLYFYWYRQILGQKVEFLVSFYNNEISEKSEIFDDQFSVERPDGSNFTLKIRSTKLEDSAMYFCASSEAGSGGETQYFGPGTRLLVL.